This TCR beta chain was sequenced in a study of cytomegalovirus exposure and HLA in healthy donors (dated by TCRdb to 2015 to 2018). About the study as a whole: An earlier analysis of around 600 of the donors reported more than 250 Gb of sequence data and some 120 million unique TCR beta sequences from 150 million to 200 million T cells. An early release that covered about 640 HLA-typed donors contained around 300 gigabases of sequencing data and some 87 million unique TCR sequences. The genetic ancestry cluster associated with self-reported Caucasian donors included 70% to 85% of the approximately 410 genotyped donors. The aim of the study was to test whether cataloging public T cell receptors could identify signatures of past pathogen exposure. The T cell repertoires of roughly 660 subjects were profiled by immunosequencing and related to cytomegalovirus serostatus. A separate validation cohort of approximately 120 different subjects was used in addition to the roughly 720-subject first cohort. High-throughput TCR immunosequencing, statistical association of individual TCRs with disease status, and machine learning were combined to predict cytomegalovirus infection status. In a later analysis, previously published TCR beta repertoires from about 640 donors were re-analyzed and high-resolution HLA genotyping was added so that TCR occurrence patterns could be studied. The later analysis used no new phenotypic data to find candidate immune exposures, relying instead on TCR beta sequences and their occurrence across donors. An earlier analysis of approximately 580 of the donors used high-throughput TCR beta sequencing to judge whether each TCR beta V gene segment behaved as functional or pseudogenic. Donor age, sex, ethnicity and CMV serostatus were compiled alongside the repertoire data. Genome-wide SNP genotypes for about 60% of the 666 donors were used in a later genetic analysis, which treated that subset as a discovery cohort. All discovery cohort repertoires had been generated using a single sequencing platform. HLA typing covered class I and class II loci at four-digit resolution. The number of donors typed differed by locus, with about 629-630 for A, B, C, DRB1 and DQB1, roughly 520 for DQA1, over 600 for DPA1, and roughly 450 for DPB1. About five DR-DQ haplotypes were treated as single units for association and clustering because of strong linkage in the cohort. Among some 410 genotyped donors of the cohort, an average of roughly 230,000 unique TCR beta nucleotide sequences was sequenced per donor, of which about 18% were non-productive. What the authors observed across the whole study: A later analysis found that HLA-associated TCR beta chains were more clonally expanded and had lower generation probabilities than equally common non-associated chains. Most CMV-associated TCR beta chains appeared to be HLA-restricted in a later analysis, and the HLA associations seemed to be driven largely by CMV exposure. Correlated functional status among segregating V segments might be attributable to linkage disequilibrium, but an unknown experimental factor could not be ruled out. CMV serostatus was the only immune exposure information available for the cohort. A later analysis reported that several top co-occurrence clusters appeared linked to parvovirus B19, influenza, CMV and Epstein-Barr virus. In the study, roughly 160 TCR beta chains were listed as associated with cytomegalovirus. According to a later analysis, TCR association rates differed among HLA loci, with DRB1 alleles showing the most associated TCRs and HLA-C alleles showing the fewest. An earlier analysis of some 560 of the donors showed that most TCR beta V segments appeared in productive rearrangements either about 90% or about 30% of the time, which broadly matched IMGT annotations. Some IMGT-functional V segments, including TRBV6-2 and TRBV6-3, could not be distinguished by the 87-base-pair reads and were therefore excluded. It was suggested by the authors that the approach could potentially be generalized to other disease states and immunological phenotypes. Most TCR sequences were observed very rarely across donors, whereas some public TCRs were present in many individuals. Approximately 16 rarely observed V segments, including chromosome 9 orphons, were excluded from the earlier analysis of 550 to 700 of the donors because counts were too low. Presence/absence analyses assumed roughly uniform sequencing depth across donors, an assumption that may not hold. In a later genetic analysis, a missense DCLRE1C variant was associated with V-gene and J-gene trimming of TCR beta chains, and the association was replicated in an independent cohort. A further reported finding was that TCR beta sequences accurately predicted the HLA-A and HLA-B alleles for most subjects in the first cohort. A later analysis associated about 17,000 TCR beta sequences with specific HLA alleles at a false discovery rate of 0.05. HLA typing was unavailable for some donors at each locus, so association tests used only the typed subset. Three of the identified cytomegalovirus-associated TCR beta chains were confirmed in vitro to be specific for cytomegalovirus antigens. When HLA alleles, especially DR and DQ, strongly co-occurred, TCR associations were difficult to assign to individual alleles. In both the original and validation cohorts, the classifier was reported to diagnose cytomegalovirus status with high specificity and sensitivity. According to a later genetic analysis, donors in an Asian-associated ancestry cluster had fewer N-insertions in productive TCRs than the approximately 630-donor mean. In this cohort, only TCR beta chains were sequenced, and detectable features were limited by the absence of alpha or paired-chain data. The sequencing pipeline was judged likely to have produced a cluster of highly shared sequence variants as a technical artifact.

Library preparation was by the immunoSEQ multiplex PCR assay. For the multiplex PCR, a mixture combining 60 forward primers for TCR Vbeta segments and 13 reverse primers for TCR Jbeta segments was used. The CDR3 region of rearranged TCR beta genes was amplified from genomic DNA by a multiplex PCR assay. The Illumina HiSeq System was used to sequence the amplified TCR beta libraries as 87-base-pair reads. On the authors' methods: Across the roughly 700 repertoires, a later analysis counted some 80 million unique TCR beta chains, roughly 11 million of which were shared by at least two donors. To remove PCR and sequencing errors, raw reads were error-corrected and collapsed into unique sequences using a nearest-neighbor algorithm that merged closely related sequences. To assign V, D and J gene segments, CDR3 sequences were aligned to IMGT reference sequences. For a sequence to be retained, a match of at least six nucleotides to both a V gene segment and a J gene segment was required. Rearrangements were called productive when the CDR3 lacked stop codons and stayed in frame with V and J; all others were non-productive. CDR3 was defined according to IMGT convention as the region running from the second conserved V-encoded cysteine to the conserved J-encoded phenylalanine. Sequences without an unambiguous match to a single V gene segment were excluded from the earlier analysis of about 630 of the donors. In an earlier analysis of 450 to 700 of the donors, V segments were called functional above 56.7% productive rearrangements and were called segregating when the between-donor standard deviation exceeded 5%. A statistical classification framework was built for diagnosing cytomegalovirus status from the catalog of TCR beta chain sequences. In a later analysis, TCR nucleotide sequences were compared against IMGT/GENE-DB human TR gene sequences so that V and J genes could be assigned. The TCRdist pipeline was used in a later analysis to assign CDR3 sequences and most-parsimonious VDJ recombination scenarios. A later analysis defined each TCR beta chain by its CDR3 amino acid sequence plus V-gene family, and excluded reads lacking a unique V-gene family. In a later analysis, around 650 highly shared, low-generation-probability nucleotide sequences were removed to address suspected cross-contamination and a sequencing artifact. In a later analysis, a clonal expansion index was calculated for each public chain from normalized within-repertoire ranks of inferred template counts. Generation probabilities in a later analysis came from a VDJ recombination model fitted to out-of-frame rearrangements, and those results were checked against IGoR. Hypergeometric tests were used in a later analysis to score TCR-TCR, TCR-HLA and TCR-CMV co-occurrence, with a repertoire-size bias correction applied to the TCR pairs. In a later analysis, false discovery rates were estimated by permuting HLA or CMV assignments 20 times. In a later analysis, co-occurring TCRs were grouped using DBSCAN, and TCRdist sequence similarity was added for clustering within HLA-allele-positive subsets. For co-occurrence clustering, repertoires with fewer than 30,000 or more than 120,000 public chains were excluded, along with 5 or 6 repertoires with anomalous nucleotide sharing. TCRdb limited this immuneACCESS table to in-frame rearrangements with V and J called. A share of clones is missing; checked studies link under half to unresolved V genes, and the rest is unexplained. From that table come the V and J calls and clone size; the DNA was used to work out D and trimming. The sample's table covers 77,000 or so clones. About 4.6% of the sample belongs to the ten largest clones.

The CDR3 covers 15 residues, taking in both the cysteine and the phenylalanine. The read is trimmed to its CDR3 DNA, 45 bases read in frame from base 1. Per the germline V gene (reference sequence), LNHDA is the CDR1 and SQIVND is the CDR2. V was cut back by 3 bases and J by 1 base, leaving a gap of 9 bases between them. The cohort comprised around 700 healthy bone marrow donors. All cohort members were sampled while nominally healthy, although unrecorded immune exposures were likely present. The donor was CMV seronegative and was included in the group of a few hundred seronegative cohort members. Each donor provided a peripheral blood sample, and peripheral blood mononuclear cells were used for TCR beta sequencing. Genomic DNA extraction from the blood cell samples was performed with the Qiagen DNeasy Blood Extraction Kit. A remark on this clone: It has no known antigen specificity.

In this chain, TRBV19 is recombined with TRBJ2-2; the D gene is perhaps TRBD2, on 6 matching bases. Input material: PBMCs. The origin of this receptor is a man younger than 40 in good health and CMV-seronegative. The DNA sequence follows: TGTGCCAGTAGTATGGAGGGGCTGAACACCGGGGAGCTGTTTTTT. Translated, this gives CASSMEGLNTGELFF.